Below, 15 T cell receptor beta chains from the same sample are listed, as sequenced in a study of neurological immune-mediated disorders. TCRdb reprocessed the 5' RACE reads with MiXCR, giving one entry per CDR3 protein. The sample consists of more than 30,000 distinct CDR3 sequences, 6.5% to 8.5% of them appearing once. The source material was CD4+ T cells from blood. Every receptor here comes from a man aged 50-59 years in good health.

This clonotype came up many times. The chain links TRBV15 to TRBJ2-3; a weak D match, TRBD2 (6 bases). The CDR3 totals 17 residues. Looked up from germline, CDR1 is LNHNV and CDR2 is YYDKDF (reference sequence). Trimming stripped 0 bases from V and 5 bases from J, with 18 bases between. CDR3 loop: CATSRDPAGRAVDTQYF. As DNA, the CDR3 is TGTGCCACCAGCAGAGACCCTGCGGGAAGAGCGGTAGATACGCAGTATTTT.

In this sample, this clonotype turned up many times. This chain connects TRBV7-2 to TRBJ2-7; 11 bases are shared with TRBD2. With 8 bases clipped from V and 2 bases from J, the junction kept 8 bases outside the gene matches. Germline-derived CDR1 and CDR2 are SGHTA and FQGNSA. CDR3 size: 15 residues. The CDR3 DNA is TGTGCCAGCGCTTCGGGGACTAGCGGCGCCTACGAGCAGTACTTC. Translating gives CASASGTSGAYEQYF.

This clonotype has a count of ten or more. The chain combines TRBV7-2 with TRBJ2-3, with 14 nucleotides matching TRBD2. The V and J ends lost 5 bases and 3 bases, in that order; junction bases with no gene match: 7. Per germline, CDR1 SGHTA and CDR2 FQGNSA. This CDR3 has 17 amino acids. The CDR3 region has the DNA TGTGCCAGCAGCCCGGGACTAGCGGGAGTTAGGACAGATACGCAGTATTTT. This gives the protein CASSPGLAGVRTDTQYF.

The chain couples TRBV7-2 to TRBJ2-3, with D possibly matching TRBD2 (6 bases). V gave up 1 base and J gave up 7 bases, with 6 bases separating them. The CDR3 length is 12 residues. The V gene's germline CDR1 is SGHTA and CDR2 FQGNSA. The DNA for the CDR3 is TGTGCCAGCAGCTTAGGCGGGAATACGCAGTATTTT. Residues: CASSLGGNTQYF.

This clonotype was counted at least ten times. The chain couples TRBV28 to TRBJ1-1; possibly TRBD1 for D (5 bases). Trimming left V 1 base short and J 7 bases short, with 7 bases between. The CDR3 covers 12 residues. Germline CDR1 reads MDHEN; CDR2 reads SYDVKM. The CDR3: CASSLYRGEAFF. CDR3 in DNA: TGTGCCAGCAGTTTATATAGGGGTGAAGCTTTCTTT.

This clonotype appeared many times. The chain recombines TRBV9 with TRBJ1-4, with TRBD1 matching 7 bases. Trimming cost V 3 bases and J 2 bases; bases outside gene matches: 7. Germline-derived CDR1 and CDR2 are SGDLS and YYNGEE. The CDR3 is made up of 16 amino acids. CDR3 residues: CASSAAGGPTNEKLFF. CDR3 DNA: TGTGCCAGCAGCGCCGCAGGGGGACCCACTAATGAAAAACTGTTTTTT.

This clonotype was seen a handful of times. The chain employs TRBV18 and TRBJ2-5; possibly TRBD1 for D (5 bases). Germline CDR1 is KGHSH and CDR2 is LQKENI. The CDR3 extends over 14 amino acids. Between the trimmed V and J ends, which lost 3 bases and 2 bases, there was a span of 10 bases. The CDR3 coding sequence is TGTGCCAGCTCACCCCGACAGACTCAAGAGACCCAGTACTTC. Translated: CASSPRQTQETQYF. Variable domain in full (rest from reference TRBV18 and TRBJ2-5): NAGVMQNPRHLVRRRGQEARLRCSPMKGHSHVYWYRQLPEEGLKFMVYLQKENIIDESGMPKERFSAEFPKEGPSILRIQQVVRGDSAAYFCASSPRQTQETQYFGPGTRLLVL.

This clonotype was recorded at least ten times. The chain carries TRBV28 and TRBJ2-3, with 7 bases fitting TRBD2. Germline V gene lookup returns CDR1 MDHEN and CDR2 SYDVKM. Trimming cost V 7 bases and J 4 bases; bases outside gene matches: 2. The CDR3 spans 12 residues. CDR3 bases: TGTGCCAGCACGCGGGGGTCAGATACGCAGTATTTT. This sequence encodes CASTRGSDTQYF.

This clonotype was picked up many times. The chain is built from TRBV3-1 and TRBJ2-7; D is unclear. CDR3 length: 14 residues. V lost 1 base and J 3 bases, leaving 10 bases between the germline ends. Germline CDR1 and CDR2: LGHDT and YNNKEL (reference sequence). In nucleotides, the CDR3 is TGTGCCAGCAGCCAAGTGGGTCAGGACTACGAGCAGTACTTC. This encodes CASSQVGQDYEQYF.

This clonotype was counted ten times or more. The chain's CDR3 is CASSVQHRTSGAYEQYF. CDR3 DNA sequence: TGTGCCAGCAGTGTCCAACACCGGACTAGCGGTGCCTACGAGCAGTACTTC. The rearrangement uses TRBV6-5 and TRBJ2-7, with TRBD2 matching 10 bases. V lost 5 bases to trimming and J lost 2 bases; unmatched junction nucleotides: 12. Germline V lookup: CDR1 MNHEY, CDR2 SVGAGI. The CDR3 length is 17 residues.

This clonotype was seen at least ten times. The V call is TRBV28, the J call TRBJ1-2; D uncertain. The V gene's germline CDR1 is MDHEN and CDR2 SYDVKM. CDR3 length: 15 amino acids. V lost 6 bases and J 0 bases, leaving 14 bases between the germline ends. For the CDR3, the DNA is TGTGCCAGCAGAGGATCCGGGATCTCTAACTATGGCTACACCTTC. Protein product: CASRGSGISNYGYTF.

Many counts were recorded for this clonotype. V and J are TRBV29-1 and TRBJ2-5, with 8 bases identical to TRBD1. The CDR3 sequence is 14 residues long. The ends lost 2 bases at V and 4 bases at J; junction bases unmatched: 6. Germline CDR1 and CDR2: SQVTM and ANQGSEA. CDR3 DNA: TGCAGCGTTGAACGCAGGGGGCGTTTAGAGACCCAGTACTTC. The encoded protein is CSVERRGRLETQYF.

This clonotype was seen ten or more times. The chain has TRBV7-2 and TRBJ2-6, with D tentatively TRBD1 or TRBD2 (6 bases each). The CDR3 covers 17 residues. Per germline, CDR1 SGHTA and CDR2 FQGNSA. V shed 5 bases and J shed 2 bases, with 16 bases lying between them. CDR3 amino acids: CASSLGGILPGANVLTF. CDR3 coding DNA: TGTGCCAGCAGCCTAGGGGGGATCCTCCCTGGGGCCAACGTCCTGACTTTC.

This clonotype was counted ten times or more. V is TRBV29-1 and J is TRBJ2-3; D might be TRBD1 (6 bases). The CDR3 is 13 residues long. Between the trimmed V and J ends, which lost 6 bases and 2 bases, there was a span of 12 bases. Germline values: CDR1 SQVTM, CDR2 ANQGSEA. In DNA form, the CDR3 reads TGCAGCGTAGGCCGGGACACCACAGATACGCAGTATTTT. It specifies CSVGRDTTDTQYF.

At least ten counts were recorded for this clonotype. The chain employs TRBV5-5 and TRBJ1-1; no clear D gene. CDR3 length: 15 amino acids. In germline, CDR1 is SGHKS, CDR2 YYEKEE (reference sequence). Trimming stripped 0 bases from V and 0 bases from J, with 9 bases between. This CDR3 is CASSLVSGMNTEAFF. CDR3 bases: TGTGCCAGCAGCTTGGTGTCGGGGATGAACACTGAAGCTTTCTTT. The full variable domain, in which reference TRBV5-5 and TRBJ1-1 provide the parts outside the CDR3, is DAGVTQSPTHLIKTRGQQVTLRCSPISGHKSVSWYQQVLGQGPQFIFQYYEKEERGRGNFPDRFSARQFPNYSSELNVNALLLGDSALYLCASSLVSGMNTEAFFGQGTRLTVV.